This note documents a single T cell receptor beta chain sequence. Its target is not known. The CDR3 loop spans 15 amino acids. Germline CDR1 SQVTM, CDR2 ANQGSEA. J lost 4 bases, V lost 6 bases, and 8 bases had no gene match. This sample is part of a study of CD8+CD57+ T cells in acquired aplastic anemia. Study information: The average for DNA from sorted CD4+ and CD8+ cells was approximately 3.2 ug. Study outcomes and limitations: Fewer than 35 CD8+ CDR3 sequences occurred in both the patients and the controls.

According to the study, genomic DNA was the template for TCR beta VDJ and CDR3 profiling. Each CDR3 protein gets one entry after TCRdb re-called the reads with MiXCR. The sample includes about 180,000 distinct CDR3 sequences, roughly 50% of them seen just once. For sequencing, patients were chosen who had shown expansion of CD8+CD57+ cells by flow cytometry. Material for sequencing was sorted CD4+, CD8+, or CD8+CD57+ T cells (not recorded which) from PBMCs. The chain links TRBV29-1 to TRBJ2-1, with 11 bases that match TRBD2. This clonotype was sampled from a human donor with aplastic anemia. The CDR3 reads CSVLGGLAVYNEQFF. The CDR3 region has the DNA TGCAGCGTCCTCGGGGGACTAGCGGTATACAATGAGCAGTTCTTC.